In its sample, the clone carrying this TCR beta chain was seen a few times. Its matching antigen is unknown. Sequencing targeted expressed TCRB transcripts, as all isolated RNA had been reverse transcribed. Reads from naive, central memory and regulatory T cell samples averaged about 3.3 million. TCRdb keeps only in-frame clones here, not all; method: immunoSEQ multiplex PCR. The sample records 150,000 to 200,000 clones, around 63% being singletons. The data are from a study of beta chain features in type 1 diabetes. On the study more broadly: Taken together, all samples contributed 107,917,701 examined sorted cells. Study-level results: TCRB CDR3s were moderately but significantly shorter in Type 1 diabetes patients in all four CD4+ subsets. The naive, central memory and Treg TCRB repertoires showed an apparent similarity that was greater among patients than among healthy donors.

Germline assignment: CDR1 SQVTM and CDR2 ANQGSEA. The CDR3 runs 10 residues. V lost 4 bases and J lost 15, with 13 bases in between. The chain joins TRBV29-1 to TRBJ2-1, with D unclear. Sequencing was carried out using naive CD4+ T cells from blood. The sequence was collected from a man under 40 with type 1 diabetes. CDR3: CSVAHSVMFF. The CDR3, as DNA: TGCAGCGTTGCTCACTCTGTGATGTTCTTC.